The present T cell receptor (beta chain) was sequenced within a study of molecular identifiers for immune sequencing clone quantification. TCRdb reanalysed the PCR reads using MiXCR and keeps one entry per CDR3 protein. This sample yields 550,000 to 750,000 distinct CDR3 sequences, of which 15% to 20% are seen a single time; roughly 0.85% belongs to the top ten. Trimming removed 1 base at V and 1 base at J, with 16 bases between. The CDR3 is made up of 17 amino acids. The germline V gene encodes CDR1 SGHVS and CDR2 FQNEAQ. The table lists this clonotype with many counts. This TCR was recovered from a human donor in good health. Some libraries in this study had Jurkat cell RNA spiked in. The sample taken for sequencing was naive CD8+ T cells from blood, with Jurkat cell RNA spiked in. Subset here: FACS-sorted CD8+CD4-CCR7+CD45RA+ naive T cells. The chain links TRBV7-8 to TRBJ1-1; no clear D gene. The CDR3 DNA sequence: TGTGCCAGCAGCTTAGTCCATTCGGCGGCGGGGAACACTGAAGCTTTCTTT. The encoded protein is CASSLVHSAAGNTEAFF.